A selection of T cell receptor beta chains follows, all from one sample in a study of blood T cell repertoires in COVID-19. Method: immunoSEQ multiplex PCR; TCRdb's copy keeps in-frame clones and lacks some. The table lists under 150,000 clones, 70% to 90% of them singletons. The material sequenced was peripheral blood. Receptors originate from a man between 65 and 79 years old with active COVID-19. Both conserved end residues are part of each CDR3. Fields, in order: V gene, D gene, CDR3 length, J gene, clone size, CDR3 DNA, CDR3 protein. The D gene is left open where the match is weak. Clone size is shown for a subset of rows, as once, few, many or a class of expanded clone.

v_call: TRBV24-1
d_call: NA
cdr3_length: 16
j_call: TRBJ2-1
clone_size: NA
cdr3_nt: TGTGCCACCAGTGACCCCGGACCATCAGGAGGGACTGAGCAGTTCTTC
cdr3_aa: CATSDPGPSGGTEQFF

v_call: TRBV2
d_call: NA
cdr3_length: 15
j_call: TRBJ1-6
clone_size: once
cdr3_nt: TGTGCCAGCAGGGCAACGGGAGTCCCAAATTCACCCCTCCACTTT
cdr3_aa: CASRATGVPNSPLHF

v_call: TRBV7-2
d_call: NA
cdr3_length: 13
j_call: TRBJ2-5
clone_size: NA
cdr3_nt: TGTGCCAGCAGCTACAGCTATCAAGAGACCCAGTACTTC
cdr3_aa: CASSYSYQETQYF

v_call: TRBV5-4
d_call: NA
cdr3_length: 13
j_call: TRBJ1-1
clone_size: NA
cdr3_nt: TGTGCCAGCAGCCTCAACAGTCCCTCTGAAGCTTTCTTT
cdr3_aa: CASSLNSPSEAFF

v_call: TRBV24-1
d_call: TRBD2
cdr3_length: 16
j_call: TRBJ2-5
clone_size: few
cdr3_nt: TGTGCCACCAGTGACCTGGGACTAGCGGGAGGCGAGACCCAGTACTTC
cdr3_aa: CATSDLGLAGGETQYF

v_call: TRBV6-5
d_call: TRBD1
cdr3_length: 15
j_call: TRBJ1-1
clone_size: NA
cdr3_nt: TGTGCCAGCACCCCGACGGACAGGCTTAACACTGAAGCTTTCTTT
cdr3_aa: CASTPTDRLNTEAFF

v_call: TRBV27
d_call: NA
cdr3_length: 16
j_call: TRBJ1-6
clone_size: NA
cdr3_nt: TGTGCCAGCAGGGAGGCCTTCTCCTCCTATAATTCACCCCTCCACTTT
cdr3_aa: CASREAFSSYNSPLHF

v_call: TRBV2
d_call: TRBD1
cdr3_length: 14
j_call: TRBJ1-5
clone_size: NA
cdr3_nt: TGTGCCAGCAGTTCCGTGACAGGGAATCAGCCCCAGCATTTT
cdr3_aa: CASSSVTGNQPQHF

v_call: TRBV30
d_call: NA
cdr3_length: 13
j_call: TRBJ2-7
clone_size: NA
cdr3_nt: TGTGCCTGGAACCCGGCGGAGTACTACGAGCAGTACTTC
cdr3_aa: CAWNPAEYYEQYF

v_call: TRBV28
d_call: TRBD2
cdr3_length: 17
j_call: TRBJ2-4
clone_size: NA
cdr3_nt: TGTGCCAGCAGCCACGCCAACAAGCGGGAGGGCCGAAACATTCAGTACTTC
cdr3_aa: CASSHANKREGRNIQYF

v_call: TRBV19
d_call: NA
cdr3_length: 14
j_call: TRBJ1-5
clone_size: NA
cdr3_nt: TGTGCCAGTAGAGGGGGTCCGTTCAATCAGCCCCAGCATTTT
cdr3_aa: CASRGGPFNQPQHF

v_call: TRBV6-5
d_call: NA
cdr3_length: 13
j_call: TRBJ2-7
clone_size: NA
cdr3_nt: TGTGCCAGCAGTTACGCTCCGGGCTACGAGCAGTACTTC
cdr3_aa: CASSYAPGYEQYF

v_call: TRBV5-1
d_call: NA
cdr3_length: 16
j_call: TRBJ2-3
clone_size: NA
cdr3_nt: TGCGCCAGCAGCCCCGACAGGCCCCATAGCACAGATACGCAGTATTTT
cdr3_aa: CASSPDRPHSTDTQYF

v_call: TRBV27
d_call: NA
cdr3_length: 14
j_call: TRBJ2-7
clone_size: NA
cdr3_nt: TGTGCCAGCAGTTTATACAGCAGCTCCTACGAGCAGTACTTC
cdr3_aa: CASSLYSSSYEQYF

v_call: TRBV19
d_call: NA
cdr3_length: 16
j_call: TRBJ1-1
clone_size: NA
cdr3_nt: TGTGCCAGTAGTACGTCGCCGGGAGGAGGTGCCACTGAAGCTTTCTTT
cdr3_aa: CASSTSPGGGATEAFF

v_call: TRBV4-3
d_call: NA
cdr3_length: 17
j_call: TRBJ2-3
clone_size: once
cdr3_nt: TGCGCCAGCAGCCAAGTTGTCGGCAGGCCAAGCACAGATACGCAGTATTTT
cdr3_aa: CASSQVVGRPSTDTQYF

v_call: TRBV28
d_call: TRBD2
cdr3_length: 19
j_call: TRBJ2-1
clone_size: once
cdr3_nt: TGTGCCAGCAGTCCCACCGGACGGACTAGCGGGCGAGCCTACAATGAGCAGTTCTTC
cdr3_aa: CASSPTGRTSGRAYNEQFF

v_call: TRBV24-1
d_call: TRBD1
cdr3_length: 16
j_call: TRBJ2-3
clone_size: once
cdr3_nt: TGTGCCACCAGTGACTCGGGACAGGGAGGTATGAATACGCAGTATTTT
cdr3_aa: CATSDSGQGGMNTQYF

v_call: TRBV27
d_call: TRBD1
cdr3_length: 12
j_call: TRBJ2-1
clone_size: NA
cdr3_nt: TGTGCCAGCAGTCCGGACAGGGGTCAGAAGTTCTTC
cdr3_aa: CASSPDRGQKFF

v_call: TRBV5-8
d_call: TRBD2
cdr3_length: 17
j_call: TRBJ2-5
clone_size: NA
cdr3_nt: TGTGCCAGCAGCTTGGCACAGAGCGGGAGGGGAATAGAGACCCAGTACTTC
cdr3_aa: CASSLAQSGRGIETQYF

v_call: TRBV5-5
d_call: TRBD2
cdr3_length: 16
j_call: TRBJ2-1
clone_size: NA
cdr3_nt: TGTGCCAGCAGCACGACAACTAGCGGAGCATACAATGAGCAGTTCTTC
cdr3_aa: CASSTTTSGAYNEQFF

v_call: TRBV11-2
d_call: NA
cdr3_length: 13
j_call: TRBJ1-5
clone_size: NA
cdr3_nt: TGTGCCAGCAGCCCTACGGGGGTTCAGCCCCAGCATTTT
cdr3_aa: CASSPTGVQPQHF

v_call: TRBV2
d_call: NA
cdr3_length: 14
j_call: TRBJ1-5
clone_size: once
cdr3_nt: TGTGCCAGCAGGGTCGGGGGGGGTAAACAGCCCCAGCATTTT
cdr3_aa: CASRVGGGKQPQHF

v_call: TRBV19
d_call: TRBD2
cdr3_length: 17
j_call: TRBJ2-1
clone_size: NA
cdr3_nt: TGTGCCAGTAGCCGACGACGGGAGCTAGCGGGAGCCGGTGAGCAGTTCTTC
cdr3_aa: CASSRRRELAGAGEQFF

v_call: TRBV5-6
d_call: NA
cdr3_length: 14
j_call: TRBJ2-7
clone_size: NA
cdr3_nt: TGTGCCAGCAGCATATTAGACAGCTCCTACGAGCAGTACTTC
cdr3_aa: CASSILDSSYEQYF

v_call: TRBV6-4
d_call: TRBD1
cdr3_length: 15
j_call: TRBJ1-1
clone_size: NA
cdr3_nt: TGTGCCAGCAGGACGACAGGGAATGCGAACACTGAAGCTTTCTTT
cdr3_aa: CASRTTGNANTEAFF

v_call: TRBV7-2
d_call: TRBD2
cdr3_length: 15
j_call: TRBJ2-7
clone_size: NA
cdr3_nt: TGTGCCAGCAGCTTAGATGGGGGGGTAGGGTACGAGCAGTACTTC
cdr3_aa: CASSLDGGVGYEQYF

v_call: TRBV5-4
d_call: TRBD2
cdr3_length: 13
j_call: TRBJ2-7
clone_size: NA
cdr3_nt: TGTGCCAGCAGCTCGGGGACTATCCACGAGCAGTACTTC
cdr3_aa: CASSSGTIHEQYF

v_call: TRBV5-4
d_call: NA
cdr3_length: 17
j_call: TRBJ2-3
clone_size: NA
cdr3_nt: TGTGCCAGCAGCTTAAAGGCGGGGCCAGAGTGGACAGATACGCAGTATTTT
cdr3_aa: CASSLKAGPEWTDTQYF

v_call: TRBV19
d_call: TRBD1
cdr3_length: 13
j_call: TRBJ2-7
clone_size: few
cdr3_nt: TGTGCCAGTAAGAGGACAGGCTCCTACGAGCAGTACTTC
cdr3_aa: CASKRTGSYEQYF

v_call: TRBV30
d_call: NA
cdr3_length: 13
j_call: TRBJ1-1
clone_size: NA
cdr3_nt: TGTGCCTGGACAAAGGCTGAGGCAACTGAAGCTTTCTTT
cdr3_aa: CAWTKAEATEAFF

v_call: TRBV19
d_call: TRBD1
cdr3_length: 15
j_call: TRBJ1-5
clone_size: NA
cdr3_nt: TGTGCCAGTAGGGGCGGACAGGCCCTCAATCAGCCCCAGCATTTT
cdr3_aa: CASRGGQALNQPQHF

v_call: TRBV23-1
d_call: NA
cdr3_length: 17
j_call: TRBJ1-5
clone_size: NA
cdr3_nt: TGCGCCAGCAGTCAATCGGGGGGGGCACATAGCAATCAGCCCCAGCATTTT
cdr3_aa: CASSQSGGAHSNQPQHF

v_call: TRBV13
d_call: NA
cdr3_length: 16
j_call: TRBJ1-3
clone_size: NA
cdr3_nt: TGTGCCAGCAGCCGAGGAGGAGGGGTCTCTGGAAACACCATATATTTT
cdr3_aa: CASSRGGGVSGNTIYF

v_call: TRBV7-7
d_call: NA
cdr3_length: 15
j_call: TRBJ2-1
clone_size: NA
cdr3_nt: TGTGCCAGCAGCTTAGGGGGGGGCCCCTACAATGAGCAGTTCTTC
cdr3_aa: CASSLGGGPYNEQFF

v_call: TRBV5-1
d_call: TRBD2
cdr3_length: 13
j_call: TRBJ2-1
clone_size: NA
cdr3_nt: TGCGCCAGCGGCGCGGGAGTAAACAATGAGCAGTTCTTC
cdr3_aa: CASGAGVNNEQFF

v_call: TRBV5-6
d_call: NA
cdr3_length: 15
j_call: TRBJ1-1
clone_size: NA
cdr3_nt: TGTGCCAGCAGCTTGGGCGCGAGATTGAACACTGAAGCTTTCTTT
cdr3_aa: CASSLGARLNTEAFF

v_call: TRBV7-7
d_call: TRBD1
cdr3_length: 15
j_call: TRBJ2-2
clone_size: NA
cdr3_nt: TGTGCCAGCAGCCGGGACAGCGCGGGCACCGGGGAGCTGTTTTTT
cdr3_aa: CASSRDSAGTGELFF

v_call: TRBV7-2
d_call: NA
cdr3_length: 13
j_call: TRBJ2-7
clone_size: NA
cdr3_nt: TGTGCCAGCAGCTTATACAGCCCCTACGAGCAGTACTTC
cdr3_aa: CASSLYSPYEQYF

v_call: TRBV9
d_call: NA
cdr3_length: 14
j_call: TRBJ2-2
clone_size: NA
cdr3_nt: TGTGCCAGCAGCGTAGTACTGAACACCGGGGAGCTGTTTTTT
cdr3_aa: CASSVVLNTGELFF

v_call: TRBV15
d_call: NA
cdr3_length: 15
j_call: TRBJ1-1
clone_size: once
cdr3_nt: TGTGCCACCAGCAGGGAGACAGAGATGAACACTGAAGCTTTCTTT
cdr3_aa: CATSRETEMNTEAFF

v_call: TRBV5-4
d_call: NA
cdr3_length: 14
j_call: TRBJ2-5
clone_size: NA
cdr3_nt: TGTGCCAGCAGCCACAGGGGGGGGCAAGAGACCCAGTACTTC
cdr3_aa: CASSHRGGQETQYF

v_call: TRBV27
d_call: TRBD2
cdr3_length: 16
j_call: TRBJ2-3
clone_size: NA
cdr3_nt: TGTGCCAGCAGATCCGGGAGGGGAGGGGGGACAGATACGCAGTATTTT
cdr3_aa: CASRSGRGGGTDTQYF

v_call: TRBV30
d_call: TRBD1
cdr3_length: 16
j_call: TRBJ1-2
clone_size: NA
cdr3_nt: TGTGCCTGGAGTCCCTGGAACAGGGGGTTTAACTATGGCTACACCTTC
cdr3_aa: CAWSPWNRGFNYGYTF

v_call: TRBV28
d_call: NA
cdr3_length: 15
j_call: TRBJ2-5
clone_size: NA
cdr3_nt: TGTGCCAGCAGCTTGGGCCAGGGGCCGCAAGAGACCCAGTACTTC
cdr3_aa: CASSLGQGPQETQYF

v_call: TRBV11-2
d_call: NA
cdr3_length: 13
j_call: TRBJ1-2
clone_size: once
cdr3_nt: TGTGCCAGCAGCCCACGGGGGAGCGGGGGCTACACCTTC
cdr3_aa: CASSPRGSGGYTF

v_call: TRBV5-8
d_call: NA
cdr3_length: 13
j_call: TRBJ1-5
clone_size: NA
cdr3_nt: TGTGCCAGCAGCATCAGATCTAATCAGCCCCAGCATTTT
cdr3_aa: CASSIRSNQPQHF

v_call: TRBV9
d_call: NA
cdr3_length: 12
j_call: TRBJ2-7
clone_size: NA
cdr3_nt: TGTGCCAGCAGCCCGAGAGCCGGGGAGCAGTACTTC
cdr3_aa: CASSPRAGEQYF

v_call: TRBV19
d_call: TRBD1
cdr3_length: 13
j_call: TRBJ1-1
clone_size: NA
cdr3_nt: TGTGCCAGTAGAACTACAGGGGACACTGAAGCTTTCTTT
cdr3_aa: CASRTTGDTEAFF

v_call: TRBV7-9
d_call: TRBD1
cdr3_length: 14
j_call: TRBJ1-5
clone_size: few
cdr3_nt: TGTGCCAGCAGCTTTGGTACAGGGGATCAGCCCCAGCATTTT
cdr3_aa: CASSFGTGDQPQHF

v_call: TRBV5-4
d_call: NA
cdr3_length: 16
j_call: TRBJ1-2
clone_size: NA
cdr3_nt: TGTGCCAGCAGCTTACAACGGGGGCGAGCGGGATATGGCTACACCTTC
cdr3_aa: CASSLQRGRAGYGYTF

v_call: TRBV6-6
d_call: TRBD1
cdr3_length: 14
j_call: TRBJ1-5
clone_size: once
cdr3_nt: TGTGCCAGCAACCCGGACAGGGACAATCAGCCCCAGCATTTT
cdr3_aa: CASNPDRDNQPQHF

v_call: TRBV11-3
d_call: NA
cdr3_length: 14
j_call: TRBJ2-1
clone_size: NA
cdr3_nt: TGTGCCAGCAGCTTTTCAGGGTCAGTGGCTGAGCAGTTCTTC
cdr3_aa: CASSFSGSVAEQFF

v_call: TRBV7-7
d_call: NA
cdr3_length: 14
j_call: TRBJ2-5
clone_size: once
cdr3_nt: TGTGCTAGCAGCTTCGGGGGGCGAGGGGAGACCCAGTACTTC
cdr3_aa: CASSFGGRGETQYF

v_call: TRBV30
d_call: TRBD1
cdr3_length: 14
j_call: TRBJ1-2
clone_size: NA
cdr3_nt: TGTGCCTGGACAGGGGCAGGGGGCGACTATGGCTACACCTTC
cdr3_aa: CAWTGAGGDYGYTF

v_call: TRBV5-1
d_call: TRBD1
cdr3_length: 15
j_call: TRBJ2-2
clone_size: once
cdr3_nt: TGCGCCAGCAGCGGGGGACAGAGGAACACCGGGGAGCTGTTTTTT
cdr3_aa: CASSGGQRNTGELFF

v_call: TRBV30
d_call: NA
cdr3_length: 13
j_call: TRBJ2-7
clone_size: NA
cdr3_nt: TGTGCCTGGAGGCCGGCGGGATCGAACGAGCAGTACTTC
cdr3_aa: CAWRPAGSNEQYF